Each of the 28 T cell receptor beta chains below was sequenced from the same sample in a study of T-cell reconstitution after alpha-beta-depleted transplantation in children. Construction of the TCRbeta library involved unique molecular identifiers. Using its own MiXCR run on the PCR reads, TCRdb lists one record per CDR3 protein. The sample holds some 200,000 distinct CDR3 sequences; approximately 6.9% are singletons and the top ten take approximately 5.7%. The source was PBMCs, collected before TCRalphabeta/CD19-depleted stem cell transplant. The receptor set was obtained from a boy between 2 and 10 years old with acute lymphoblastic leukemia, due to receive a stem cell transplant.

There are many counts of this clonotype. The chain is built from TRBV9 and TRBJ1-2; D is possibly TRBD1 (6 bases). Per germline, CDR1 SGDLS and CDR2 YYNGEE. V lost 3 bases to trimming and J lost 1 base, with 16 bases between them. The CDR3 runs 16 residues. Here the CDR3 reads CASSGPSPDSNYGYTF. The CDR3 bases are TGTGCCAGCAGCGGGCCCTCACCGGACAGTAACTATGGCTACACCTTC.

The table lists this clonotype with a few counts. The V call is TRBV7-2, the J call TRBJ1-5, with D unresolved. Germline V gene data show CDR1 as SGHTA and CDR2 as FQGNSA. The CDR3 covers 15 residues. V dropped 4 bases and J dropped 0 bases, with 10 bases sitting between them. In DNA form, the CDR3 reads TGTGCCAGCAGCTCCGTTCAAGATAGCAATCAGCCCCAGCATTTT. Protein: CASSSVQDSNQPQHF.

This clonotype has a count of ten or more. The chain couples TRBV29-1 to TRBJ2-7, with TRBD2 identical over 11 bases. Germline V gene sequence: CDR1 SQVTM, CDR2 ANQGSEA. V trimming: 6 bases; J trimming: 2 bases; junction bases outside the gene matches: 3. This CDR3 is 13 amino acids long. In nucleotides, the CDR3 is TGCAGCGTATTAGCGGGAGGGCCCTACGAGCAGTACTTC. Amino acid sequence: CSVLAGGPYEQYF.

This clonotype was detected many times. The chain carries TRBV12-3 or TRBV12-4 and TRBJ2-2; the D call may be TRBD1 or TRBD2 (6 bases each). The CDR3 is 13 amino acids. The V end lost 8 bases, the J end lost 6 bases, and 13 bases lay between the germline ends. CDR3 sequence: CASLGGYAGELFF. CDR3 bases: TGTGCCAGCCTAGGGGGGTACGCCGGGGAGCTGTTTTTT.

This clonotype was counted ten times or more. The V gene is TRBV7-2, the J gene TRBJ1-2; D might be TRBD1 (5 bases). The length of the CDR3 is 14 residues. Trimming took 3 bases from V and 4 from J, leaving 12 bases between them. CDR1 is SGHTA and CDR2 is FQGNSA in the germline V gene. The CDR3 bases are TGTGCCAGCAGCTTGACCGGGACGGGCTATGGCTACACCTTC. Encoded protein: CASSLTGTGYGYTF.

This clonotype has a count of ten or more. The chain carries TRBV20-1 and TRBJ2-1; 7 bases line up with TRBD2. The CDR3 contains 15 residues. J was trimmed by 8 bases and V by 0 bases; bases with no gene match: 10. Per the germline V gene, CDR1 is DFQATT and CDR2 is SNEGSKA (reference sequence). The CDR3 spells CSARDIGGSVDEQFF. The CDR3 DNA is TGCAGTGCTAGAGATATCGGCGGGAGTGTTGATGAGCAGTTCTTC.

This clonotype has ten or more counts. The chain carries TRBV2 and TRBJ2-1, with TRBD2 matching over 9 bases. CDR1 is SNHLY, CDR2 FYNNEI, per germline. The V segment lost 8 bases and the J segment 4 bases; nucleotides outside the gene matches: 3. The CDR3 length is 13 residues. Here the CDR3 reads CASWGLAYNEQFF. CDR3 bases: TGTGCCAGCTGGGGACTAGCATACAATGAGCAGTTCTTC.

This rearrangement joins TRBV5-1 to TRBJ1-2; D call uncertain. Per germline, CDR1 SGHRS and CDR2 YFSETQ. V was trimmed by 3 bases and J by 3 bases, leaving 15 bases between them. The CDR3 spans 15 residues. CDR3: CASSSGKYTYYGYTF. Here the CDR3 DNA reads TGCGCCAGCAGCTCGGGGAAGTACACGTACTATGGCTACACCTTC.

This clonotype was observed many times. The genes are TRBV25-1 and TRBJ2-7; TRBD1 matches at 7 bases. Germline V gene lookup returns CDR1 MGHDK and CDR2 SYGVNS. V was pared by 6 bases and J by 6 bases, with 5 bases of the junction left unmatched. There are 12 residues in the CDR3. In DNA, the CDR3 is TGTGCCAGCAGGGGACAGCCCTCCGAGCAGTACTTC. Translation: CASRGQPSEQYF.

This clonotype was detected a few times. The gene calls are TRBV7-9 and TRBJ2-2, with 7 bases fitting TRBD1. V dropped 4 bases and J dropped 7; count of bases not matched to a gene: 3. The CDR3 length is 13 residues. The germline CDR1 and CDR2 sequences are SEHNR and FQNEAQ (reference sequence). In DNA form, the CDR3 reads TGTGCCAGCAGCTACAGGGGAATCGGGGAGCTGTTTTTT. It encodes CASSYRGIGELFF. Full variable domain (remainder filled in from reference TRBV7-9 and TRBJ2-2): DTGVSQNPRHKITKRGQNVTFRCDPISEHNRLYWYRQTLGQGPEFLTYFQNEAQLEKSRLLSDRFSAERPKGSFSTLEIQRTEQGDSAMYLCASSYRGIGELFFGEGSRLTVL.

On this clonotype: A single base separates this from a much larger clone, so it may be a read error. The gene calls are TRBV7-2 and TRBJ2-1; 7 nucleotides match TRBD1. In germline, CDR1 is SGHTA, CDR2 FQGNSA. The CDR3 sequence is 13 residues long. CDR3 loop: CASSIDRAREQLF. CDR3 bases: TGTGCCAGCAGCATAGACAGGGCCCGCGAGCAGCTCTTC.

This clonotype was observed a handful of times. The chain combines TRBV18 with TRBJ1-5; D may be TRBD1 (5 bases). Germline V CDR1 and CDR2: KGHSH, LQKENI. The CDR3 sequence is 13 residues long. V was trimmed by 8 bases and J by 0 bases, leaving 8 bases between them. CDR3 protein: CASTQGSNQPQHF. The DNA of the CDR3 is TGTGCCAGCACCCAGGGTAGCAATCAGCCCCAGCATTTT.

This clonotype has at least ten counts. The V call is TRBV5-1, the J call TRBJ2-7; 9 bases map to TRBD2. V was pared by 2 bases and J by 0 bases, with 0 bases of the junction left unmatched. The germline CDR1 and CDR2 sequences are SGHRS and YFSETQ. This CDR3 has 14 residues. This CDR3 reads CASSLAGGSYEQYF. The CDR3 DNA follows: TGCGCCAGCAGCTTAGCGGGGGGCTCCTACGAGCAGTACTTC. Supplemented by reference TRBV5-1 and TRBJ2-7, the full variable domain reads KAGVTQTPRYLIKTRGQQVTLSCSPISGHRSVSWYQQTPGQGLQFLFEYFSETQRNKGNFPGRFSGRQFSNSRSEMNVSTLELGDSALYLCASSLAGGSYEQYFGPGTRLTVT.

This clonotype was observed a few times. The CDR3 bases are TGCAGTGCTAGAGATATGCGGGGGGGGTTAGCTTTCTTT. It translates to CSARDMRGGLAFF. The chain carries TRBV20-1 and TRBJ1-1; weak D call: TRBD1 (5 bases). The CDR3 contains 13 residues. The germline CDR1 and CDR2 sequences are DFQATT and SNEGSKA (reference sequence). Trimming removed 0 bases at V and 10 bases at J, with 15 bases between.

The rearrangement uses TRBV29-1 and TRBJ2-1; 7 bases map to TRBD1. This CDR3 has 17 amino acids. CDR1 and CDR2 (germline): SQVTM, ANQGSEA. The trim removed 0 bases at V and 4 bases at J, leaving 12 bases unmatched. The CDR3 nucleotides are TGCAGCGTTGAAGATCTCGGTCGGGACAGTCGTTACAATGAGCAGTTCTTC. Its protein product is CSVEDLGRDSRYNEQFF.

The sample holds many counts of this clonotype. The chain is built from TRBV28 and TRBJ2-6; TRBD1 might be the D (5 bases). Trimming removed 6 bases from V and 7 bases from J, with 7 bases in between. CDR3 size: 12 residues. Germline values: CDR1 MDHEN, CDR2 SYDVKM. This CDR3 is CASSRVANVLTF. The CDR3 region has the DNA TGTGCCAGCAGCAGGGTTGCCAACGTCCTGACTTTC.

This clonotype was observed at least ten times. CDR3 DNA sequence: TGTGCCAGCAGCCCCCAACGGTTCTCCTACGAGCAGTACTTC. It codes for CASSPQRFSYEQYF. This chain uses TRBV11-2 with TRBJ2-7, with unresolved D. This CDR3 contains 14 residues. Germline CDR1 reads SGHAT; CDR2 reads FQNNGV. Trimming removed 5 bases at V and 0 bases at J, with 11 bases between.

This clonotype was detected only a few times. The chain recombines TRBV6-2 or TRBV6-3 with TRBJ1-1; the D is unclear. Germline V lookup: CDR1 MNHEY, CDR2 SVGEGT. Trimming cost V 8 bases and J 3 bases, with 22 bases left between them. There are 16 residues in the CDR3. CDR3 region: CASGSPGPFEDTEAFF. The CDR3 DNA reads TGTGCCAGCGGCTCGCCAGGCCCGTTTGAGGACACTGAAGCTTTCTTT.

This clonotype was counted at least ten times. The CDR3 bases are TGTGCCATCAGTGAGTCCCTTCAATACTACGAGCAGTACTTC. Amino acid sequence: CAISESLQYYEQYF. The chain carries TRBV10-3 and TRBJ2-7; D call uncertain. The ends were cut back, 0 bases at V and 3 bases at J, with 9 bases in the middle. Per germline, CDR1 ENHRY and CDR2 SYGVKD. CDR3 length: 14 amino acids.

At least ten counts were recorded for this clonotype. V is TRBV7-2 and J is TRBJ2-1; D remains ambiguous. Germline V CDR1 and CDR2: SGHTA, FQGNSA. This CDR3 has 14 amino acids. Trimming removed 1 base from V and 3 bases from J, with 7 bases in between. The CDR3 protein is CASSLVGLYNEQFF. CDR3 bases: TGTGCCAGCAGCTTAGTTGGCCTCTACAATGAGCAGTTCTTC.

This clonotype came up a few times. This chain links TRBV5-1 with TRBJ2-1; a weak D match, TRBD2 (6 bases). Trimming stripped 5 bases from V and 0 bases from J, with 9 bases between. The CDR3 sequence is 14 residues long. The germline gives CDR1 SGHRS, CDR2 YFSETQ. CDR3 sequence (DNA): TGCGCCAGCAGGCCCGGGAGCTCCTACAATGAGCAGTTCTTC. This translates into CASRPGSSYNEQFF.

Ten or more counts support this clonotype. This chain uses TRBV7-9 with TRBJ2-2, with TRBD2 identical over 7 bases. The CDR3 loop spans 14 amino acids. V trimming: 5 bases; J trimming: 4 bases; junction bases outside the gene matches: 4. Looked up from germline, CDR1 is SEHNR and CDR2 is FQNEAQ (reference sequence). Written as DNA, the CDR3 is TGTGCCAGCAGCCTAAGCGGGATCACCGGGGAGCTGTTTTTT. This encodes CASSLSGITGELFF.

At least ten counts were recorded for this clonotype. V is TRBV7-2 and J is TRBJ2-1; a possible D gene is TRBD1 (5 bases). This CDR3 spans 16 amino acids. V was cut by 1 base and J by 5 bases, with 15 bases left in between. Germline V gene sequence: CDR1 SGHTA, CDR2 FQGNSA. The CDR3 DNA sequence: TGTGCCAGCAGCTTAGGGTTTCTGGACAAAGACAATGAGCAGTTCTTC. The encoded protein is CASSLGFLDKDNEQFF.

This clonotype has ten or more counts. The chain couples TRBV3-1 to TRBJ2-7; D perhaps matches TRBD2 (5 bases). The CDR3 is 12 residues long. Germline CDR1 and CDR2: LGHDT and YNNKEL (reference sequence). V was cut by 1 base and J by 6 bases, with 7 bases left in between. CDR3 sequence reads: CASSQGGSEQYF. DNA for the CDR3: TGTGCCAGCAGCCAAGGAGGGAGCGAGCAGTACTTC.

This clonotype came up a few times. This chain links TRBV6-2 or TRBV6-3 with TRBJ1-6, with D tentatively TRBD1 (6 bases). Per germline, CDR1 MNHEY and CDR2 SVGEGT. V lost 2 bases, J lost 0 bases, and 20 bases lay in between. The CDR3 is made up of 20 amino acids. The CDR3 protein is CASSYVTGLGRSSYNSPLHF. CDR3 coding DNA: TGTGCCAGCAGTTACGTCACAGGGCTAGGGCGGAGCTCCTATAATTCACCCCTCCACTTT.

This clonotype was seen repeatedly, ten times or more. The chain is built from TRBV3-1 and TRBJ2-3; D uncertain. Germline V gene lookup returns CDR1 LGHDT and CDR2 YNNKEL (reference sequence). This CDR3 is 15 amino acids long. V lost 2 bases and J 0 bases, leaving 9 bases between the germline ends. The CDR3 protein is CASSQLTLSTDTQYF. CDR3 sequence (DNA): TGTGCCAGCAGCCAACTAACCTTGAGCACAGATACGCAGTATTTT.

This clonotype was observed a few times. The chain carries TRBV12-3 or TRBV12-4 and TRBJ1-5; 8 bases are a match to TRBD1. This CDR3 comprises 16 residues. Trimming took 1 base from V and 3 from J; bases not matched to a gene: 5. The CDR3 region is CASSLGTGRSNQPQHF. CDR3 sequence (DNA): TGTGCCAGCAGTTTAGGGACAGGGCGATCCAATCAGCCCCAGCATTTT.

This chain links TRBV12-1 with TRBJ2-1; the table calls TRBD2, which could not be checked here. TRBV12-1 is termed a pseudogene. CDR3 length: 16 residues. The CDR3 region has the DNA TGTGCCAGCAGCTCCCGCGGCGTCTGCTCCTACAATGAGCAGTTCTTC. Protein sequence: CASSSRGVCSYNEQFF.